A selection of T cell receptor beta chains follows, all from one sample in a study of T cell responses to AZD1222 COVID-19 vaccine. TCRdb's table, derived via immunoSEQ multiplex PCR, lists solely in-frame clones and lacks some. The sample has about 120,000 clones; approximately 94% are singletons. The source was peripheral blood, collected 28 days after the second AZD1222 dose. All receptors come from an adult who received the AZD1222 COVID-19 vaccine. CDR3s include the opening cysteine and the closing phenylalanine or tryptophan. D genes are given only for firm matches. Size is stated for part of the rows, as once, few or many counts, or as a class when the clone is expanded.

CDR3aa,CDR3nt,j_gene,v_gene,abundance,d_gene
CACWGAKGSSYNSPLHF,TGTGCCTGCTGGGGGGCGAAGGGAAGCTCCTATAATTCACCCCTCCACTTT,TRBJ1-6,TRBV30,-,-
CASSEARGYQPQHF,TGTGCCAGCAGTGAAGCAAGGGGGTATCAGCCCCAGCATTTT,TRBJ1-5,TRBV2,-,-
CASSLTGLKTQDTQYF,TGTGCCAGCAGCTTAACAGGGCTCAAGACCCAGGATACGCAGTATTTT,TRBJ2-3,TRBV7-9,few,-
CASTKGGAGDYEQYF,TGTGCCAGCACCAAGGGAGGAGCGGGGGACTACGAGCAGTACTTC,TRBJ2-7,TRBV7-9,few,TRBD2
CASSRGQRNEKLFF,TGCGCCAGCAGCCGAGGACAGCGTAATGAAAAACTGTTTTTT,TRBJ1-4,TRBV5-1,once,-
CAIREGRREGTGELFF,TGTGCCATCAGGGAGGGGCGGCGGGAAGGGACCGGGGAGCTGTTTTTT,TRBJ2-2,TRBV10-3,-,-
CASSEGPGGLGYTF,TGTGCCAGCAGTGAAGGGCCAGGGGGCCTTGGCTACACCTTC,TRBJ1-2,TRBV6-1,-,TRBD1
CASSLDLGPPIYF,TGTGCCAGCAGCTTAGATCTTGGTCCCCCCATATATTTT,TRBJ1-3,TRBV7-9,-,-
CASSLSSEKLFF,TGTGCCAGCAGCTTATCGTCGGAAAAACTGTTTTTT,TRBJ1-4,TRBV7-9,-,-
CASSYSKERDTYGYTF,TGTGCCAGCAGTTACTCGAAGGAGCGGGACACCTATGGCTACACCTTC,TRBJ1-2,TRBV6-5,-,-
CSVERGLNEQFF,TGCAGCGTTGAAAGAGGGCTGAATGAGCAGTTCTTC,TRBJ2-1,TRBV29-1,-,-
CSVHFNNEQFF,TGCAGCGTCCATTTTAACAATGAGCAGTTCTTC,TRBJ2-1,TRBV29-1,-,-
CATSDPKRDSGANVLTF,TGTGCCACCAGTGATCCAAAAAGGGACTCTGGGGCCAACGTCCTGACTTTC,TRBJ2-6,TRBV24-1,-,-
CAISVSGKGYEQYF,TGTGCCATCAGTGTATCAGGGAAAGGCTACGAGCAGTACTTC,TRBJ2-7,TRBV10-3,-,-
CASSGVGRQYF,TGTGCCAGCAGTGGGGTTGGTCGCCAGTACTTC,TRBJ2-5,TRBV2,-,-
CAISAEGNNQPQHF,TGTGCCATCAGTGCGGAGGGGAACAATCAGCCCCAGCATTTT,TRBJ1-5,TRBV10-3,once,-
CASSDALGPSGNTIYF,TGCGCCAGCAGTGATGCCCTCGGCCCCTCTGGAAACACCATATATTTT,TRBJ1-3,TRBV10-2,-,-
CASSDRQGPEFAGELFF,TGTGCCAGCAGTGATAGACAGGGGCCGGAATTTGCCGGGGAGCTGTTTTTT,TRBJ2-2,TRBV4-2,once,TRBD1
CASSWTSGRNEQYF,TGTGCCAGCAGCTGGACTAGCGGGAGGAACGAGCAGTACTTC,TRBJ2-7,TRBV6-2/TRBV6-3,-,TRBD2
CASSLLPGGSSEGDTQYF,TGCGCCAGCAGCTTGCTCCCTGGGGGGTCGTCCGAGGGAGATACGCAGTATTTT,TRBJ2-3,TRBV5-1,-,-
CASSYSEAGEQYF,TGTGCCAGCAGTTACTCCGAGGCGGGCGAGCAGTACTTC,TRBJ2-7,TRBV6-6,-,-
CASSLLTGSNTGELFF,TGTGCCAGCAGCTTACTGACAGGTTCGAACACCGGGGAGCTGTTTTTT,TRBJ2-2,TRBV5-4,-,-
CASSLSLSNQPQHF,TGTGCCAGCAGTTTATCTTTAAGCAATCAGCCCCAGCATTTT,TRBJ1-5,TRBV28,-,-
CASRTGLLTDTQYF,TGTGCCAGCAGGACGGGACTTCTCACAGATACGCAGTATTTT,TRBJ2-3,TRBV5-5,-,-
CASSLAGDHQPQHF,TGTGCCAGCAGCTTGGCCGGGGATCATCAGCCCCAGCATTTT,TRBJ1-5,TRBV5-6,few,-
CASRRTGNYNSPLHF,TGTGCCAGCAGGAGGACAGGGAATTATAATTCACCCCTCCACTTT,TRBJ1-6,TRBV7-9,-,TRBD1
CASSHTTRRDAALHF,TGTGCCAGCAGTCATACCACGCGACGGGACGCGGCCCTCCACTTT,TRBJ1-6,TRBV7-9,-,-
CASSVAVAGGHNEQFF,TGTGCCAGCAGCGTAGCTGTCGCGGGGGGACACAATGAGCAGTTCTTC,TRBJ2-1,TRBV9,-,TRBD2
CASRFDGPGANVLTF,TGTGCCAGCAGGTTCGACGGGCCCGGGGCCAACGTCCTGACTTTC,TRBJ2-6,TRBV7-9,-,-
CASGPHQGGSNYGYTF,TGCGCCAGCGGGCCTCACCAGGGGGGATCTAACTATGGCTACACCTTC,TRBJ1-2,TRBV4-1,once,TRBD1
CASSKSDLRGYTF,TGTGCCAGCAGCAAAAGTGACTTACGGGGCTACACCTTC,TRBJ1-2,TRBV28,-,-
CASSWKGFVVAGESTDTQYF,TGTGCCAGCAGTTGGAAGGGTTTCGTAGTAGCGGGAGAAAGCACAGATACGCAGTATTTT,TRBJ2-3,TRBV6-2/TRBV6-3,-,TRBD2
CASSTWVRGSGQPQHF,TGTGCCAGCTCAACATGGGTGAGGGGCTCGGGACAGCCCCAGCATTTT,TRBJ1-5,TRBV18,-,-
CASSLAGTDYEQYF,TGCGCCAGCAGCTTGGCCGGGACAGATTACGAGCAGTACTTC,TRBJ2-7,TRBV5-1,-,TRBD1
CASRPDRGLNQPQHF,TGTGCCAGCAGGCCGGACAGGGGTCTGAATCAGCCCCAGCATTTT,TRBJ1-5,TRBV6-5,-,TRBD1
CASSSGLAGVDEQYF,TGCGCCAGCAGCTCCGGACTAGCGGGAGTCGACGAGCAGTACTTC,TRBJ2-7,TRBV5-1,-,TRBD2
CATSRLTDSYEQYF,TGTGCCACCAGCCGACTCACAGATTCCTACGAGCAGTACTTC,TRBJ2-7,TRBV15,large,-
CASSPTRAPTAGNTIYF,TGTGCCAGCAGTCCTACCCGCGCCCCAACGGCAGGAAACACCATATATTTT,TRBJ1-3,TRBV21-1,-,-
CASSQGAGGSKNIQYF,TGTGCCAGCAGCCAAGGGGCGGGAGGGAGCAAAAACATTCAGTACTTC,TRBJ2-4,TRBV14,-,TRBD2
CASSFGRNNEQFF,TGCGCCAGCAGCTTCGGACGGAACAATGAGCAGTTCTTC,TRBJ2-1,TRBV5-1,once,-
CATQGVAYNSPLHF,TGTGCCACCCAAGGTGTGGCCTATAATTCACCCCTCCACTTT,TRBJ1-6,TRBV25-1,-,-
CASSPQLDSSNIQYF,TGTGCCAGCTCACCACAATTAGACAGTTCGAACATTCAGTACTTC,TRBJ2-4,TRBV18,once,-
CASRYPGQGVGEQYF,TGTGCCAGTAGGTATCCCGGACAGGGGGTTGGCGAGCAGTACTTC,TRBJ2-7,TRBV19,-,TRBD1
CASSRTEFPDGYTF,TGTGCCAGCTCAAGGACGGAATTCCCGGATGGCTACACCTTC,TRBJ1-2,TRBV18,-,-
CASSRLRQPYGYTF,TGTGCCAGCAGTCGACTACGACAGCCCTATGGCTACACCTTC,TRBJ1-2,TRBV28,-,-
CASSKTAPGNTIYF,TGTGCCAGCAGCAAGACAGCTCCTGGAAACACCATATATTTT,TRBJ1-3,TRBV6-5,-,-
CASTSSGTGGLKTQYF,TGTGCCAGTACCTCCTCTGGGACAGGAGGATTGAAGACCCAGTACTTC,TRBJ2-5,TRBV19,-,TRBD1
CASSRTGDSYEQYF,TGCGCCAGCAGCCGGACAGGGGACTCCTACGAGCAGTACTTC,TRBJ2-7,TRBV4-1,once,TRBD1